Listed here is a single TCR beta chain. Its antigen is as yet unknown. The data were taken from a study of cytomegalovirus exposure and HLA in healthy donors. Findings of the study overall: Most TCR sequences proved rare, with some public TCRs found in many donors.

The PCR made use of 60 Vbeta and 13 Jbeta primers. Data came from immunoSEQ multiplex PCR; TCRdb stores just in-frame clones and leaves some out. The sample holds roughly 120,000 clones; about 63% are singletons and the top ten take 1.5% to 2%. In germline, CDR1 is SGHAT, CDR2 FQNNGV. Unmatched junction bases numbered 6, after V lost 1 base and J lost 5 bases. The CDR3 loop spans 15 amino acids. The chain combines TRBV11-2 with TRBJ2-7; 9 nucleotides align to TRBD2. The source of this sequence is a man aged 30 to 39 in good health and CMV-seropositive. Source material: PBMCs. The CDR3 DNA reads as TGTGCCAGCAGCTTAGGAGCGGGAGGAGAGAACGAGCAGTACTTC. This gives the protein CASSLGAGGENEQYF.